The TCR beta chain under discussion was sequenced for a study of CD8+CD57+ T cells in acquired aplastic anemia. Overall study: Sorted CD4+ and CD8+ cells yielded about 3 ug of DNA on average.

The CDR3 sequence is 16 residues long. J was trimmed by 4 bases and V by 5 bases; bases with no gene match: 13. Looked up from germline, CDR1 is SEHNR and CDR2 is FQNEAQ (reference sequence). Profiling that covered TCR beta VDJ and CDR3 relied on genomic DNA as its template. One entry per CDR3 protein, called by TCRdb with MiXCR from the reads. The sample shows about 190,000 distinct CDR3 sequences, 64% of them seen only once. This receptor was taken from a human donor with severe aplastic anemia or a healthy control (not recorded which). Sequenced sample: sorted CD4+, CD8+, or CD8+CD57+ T cells (not recorded which) from PBMCs. The chain uses TRBV7-9 and TRBJ2-7, with TRBD2 matching over 8 bases. DNA of the CDR3: TGTGCCAGCAGCCAAGATAGGGGACTAGGGGGGTACGAGCAGTACTTC. Protein sequence: CASSQDRGLGGYEQYF.